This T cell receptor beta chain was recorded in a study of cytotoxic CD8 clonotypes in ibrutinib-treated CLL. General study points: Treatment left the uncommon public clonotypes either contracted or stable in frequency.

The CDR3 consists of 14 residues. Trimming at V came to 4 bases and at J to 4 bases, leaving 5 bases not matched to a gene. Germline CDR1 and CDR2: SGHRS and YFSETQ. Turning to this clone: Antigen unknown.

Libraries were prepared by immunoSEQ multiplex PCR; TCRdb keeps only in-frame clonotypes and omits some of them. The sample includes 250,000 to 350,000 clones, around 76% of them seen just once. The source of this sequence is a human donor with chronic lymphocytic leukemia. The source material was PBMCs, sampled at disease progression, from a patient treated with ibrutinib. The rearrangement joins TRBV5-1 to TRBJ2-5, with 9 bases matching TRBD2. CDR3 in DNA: TGCGCCAGCAGCCCGGGACTAGCTGGAGAGACCCAGTACTTC. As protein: CASSPGLAGETQYF.